What follows is one T cell receptor beta chain and its context. Produced via immunoSEQ multiplex PCR; TCRdb's table is partial and in-frame only. The table has some 120,000 clones, approximately 78% seen once. The germline V gene encodes CDR1 MNHEY and CDR2 SMNVEV (reference sequence). The junction had 17 bases not matched to a gene; V was cut back by 6 bases and J by 7 bases. The CDR3 covers 17 residues. The data are from a study of radiation and T cells in renal cell carcinoma. Specified time point: blood 2 weeks post-SBRT. As to treatment: 15 Gy SBRT to primary tumor, nephrectomy 4 weeks later. This TCR came from a woman aged 55-69 years with renal cell carcinoma. The chain couples TRBV27 to TRBJ1-5; the match to TRBD1 covers 8 bases. Material: blood, obtained from a patient whose treatment included radiotherapy and nephrectomy. CDR3 coding DNA: TGTGCCAGCAGCCCAACCCCCGTTTCAGGGGGCGGGCAGCCCCAGCATTTT. Translated: CASSPTPVSGGGQPQHF.